Shown below are 3 T cell receptor beta chains from a single sample sequenced in a study of T cell responses to AZD1222 COVID-19 vaccine. Clones were sequenced by immunoSEQ multiplex PCR, and TCRdb holds only the in-frame ones, with some missing. The sample gives about 120,000 clones, 75% to 90% of which show up once; about 4% is in the top ten. This specimen consisted of peripheral blood, obtained on day 0 of MenACWY control vaccination. The receptors were sampled from an adult in good health.

The chain uses TRBV11-3 and TRBJ2-2; 8 nucleotides align to TRBD1. Germline CDR1 is SGHNT and CDR2 is YENEEA. CDR3 length: 14 residues. V gave up 5 bases and J gave up 2 bases; unmatched junction bases: 1. The CDR3 coding sequence is TGTGCCAGCAGCGACAGGGGCAACACCGGGGAGCTGTTTTTT. Translating gives CASSDRGNTGELFF.

V gene TRBV6-1 combines with J gene TRBJ1-4; tentative D call: TRBD1 (6 bases). Between the trimmed V and J ends, which lost 10 bases and 6 bases, there was a span of 12 bases. CDR3 length equals 12 residues. Germline CDR1 reads MNHNS; CDR2 reads SASEGT. CDR3 sequence reads: CAIRGWDEKLFF. The CDR3 coding sequence is TGTGCCATCAGGGGTTGGGATGAAAAACTGTTTTTT.

The gene calls are TRBV14 and TRBJ2-7, with 9 bases matching TRBD1. The germline V gene has CDR1 SGHDN and CDR2 FVKESK. V gave up 0 bases and J gave up 0 bases; unmatched junction bases: 3. The CDR3 is made up of 16 amino acids. CDR3 DNA: TGTGCCAGCAGCCAAGATCCGGGACAGGGCTCCTACGAGCAGTACTTC. It codes for CASSQDPGQGSYEQYF.